Each of the 19 T cell receptor beta chains below was sequenced from the same sample in a study of blood T cells in healthy people across ages. With a J-beta primer mix and a sample-barcoded 5' primer, a second PCR ran 7 to 11 cycles. TCRdb called the 5' RACE reads again in MiXCR, with one record for every CDR3 protein. The data show some 730,000 distinct CDR3 sequences, roughly 20% seen once. Source material: blood. These receptors originate from a man in his 70s in good health.

The gene calls are TRBV12-3 or TRBV12-4 and TRBJ2-1, with D hard to call. The CDR3 covers 12 residues. V was shortened by 3 bases and J by 5 bases, with 5 bases between the two germline ends. For the CDR3, the DNA is TGTGCCAGCAGTTTCGGAGACAATGAGCAGTTCTTC. Its protein is CASSFGDNEQFF.

This clonotype was seen a handful of times. The chain joins TRBV29-1 to TRBJ1-4, with 7 bases matching TRBD1. CDR3 size: 14 residues. In germline, CDR1 is SQVTM, CDR2 ANQGSEA. V was clipped by 5 bases and J by 7 bases; unmatched bases: 10. CDR3 protein: CSVPSGTASEKLFF. In DNA form, the CDR3 reads TGCAGCGTTCCCTCCGGGACAGCGTCTGAAAAACTGTTTTTT.

Comments on this clonotype: A much larger clonotype is one base distant, so this may be a read error. The chain links TRBV12-3 or TRBV12-4 to TRBJ2-1, with 9 bases identical to TRBD1. This CDR3 is built from 14 residues. J gave up 6 bases and V 6 bases, and 6 bases lay outside the gene matches. CDR3: CASSRTGEANEQFF. For the CDR3, the DNA is TGTGCCAGCAGCCGGACAGGGGAAGCCAATGAGCAGTTCTTC.

The J gene is TRBJ1-2, the V gene TRBV5-8; TRBD1 agrees at 8 bases. The CDR3 is 15 residues long. V shed 0 bases, J shed 8 bases, and the junction held 9 bases outside the gene matches. Germline values: CDR1 SGHTS, CDR2 YDEGEE. The DNA of the CDR3 is TGTGCCAGCAGCTTGGAGGACAGGGCGTGGGGCGGCTACACCTTC. Translating it yields CASSLEDRAWGGYTF.

The V gene is TRBV14, the J gene TRBJ1-6, with a possible D match to TRBD1 (5 bases). Germline lookup yields CDR1 SGHDN and CDR2 FVKESK. CDR3 length: 15 residues. Between the trimmed V and J ends, which lost 5 bases and 4 bases, there was a span of 12 bases. In nucleotides, the CDR3 is TGTGCCAGCAGCGACCGGGACGGATATAATTCACCCCTCCACTTT. This codes for CASSDRDGYNSPLHF.

This chain uses TRBV20-1 with TRBJ1-3, with no clear D. Germline CDR1 is DFQATT and CDR2 is SNEGSKA (reference sequence). This CDR3 is built from 15 residues. Trimming left V 1 base short and J 0 bases short, with 10 bases between. The CDR3 is CSARARGISGNTIYF. In nucleotides, the CDR3 is TGCAGTGCTAGAGCCCGAGGGATCTCTGGAAACACCATATATTTT.

The chain couples TRBV9 to TRBJ2-5; no clear D. The CDR3 covers 14 residues. Germline CDR1 SGDLS, CDR2 YYNGEE. V was cut by 0 bases and J by 1 base, with 7 bases left in between. The CDR3, as DNA: TGTGCCAGCAGCGTAGCCGCAATCCAAGAGACCCAGTACTTC. This gives the protein CASSVAAIQETQYF.

The J gene is TRBJ2-7, the V gene TRBV5-1; TRBD1 matches at 8 bases. Germline loops: CDR1 SGHRS, CDR2 YFSETQ. Trimming at V came to 5 bases and at J to 0 bases, leaving 1 base not matched to a gene. This CDR3 has 13 amino acids. The CDR3 bases are TGCGCCAGCAGGGACAGGGCCTCCTACGAGCAGTACTTC. Translation: CASRDRASYEQYF.

The chain uses TRBV3-1 and TRBJ1-1, with D perhaps matching TRBD1 (5 bases). The CDR3 extends over 16 amino acids. CDR1 is LGHDT, CDR2 YNNKEL, per germline (reference sequence). Trimming left V 3 bases short and J 5 bases short, with 19 bases between. CDR3 DNA sequence: TGTGCCAGCAGCCAGTCCCTCGCAGGGAGACAGACTGAAGCTTTCTTT. Protein: CASSQSLAGRQTEAFF.

This chain joins TRBV20-1 and TRBJ2-3, with D uncertain. The CDR3 contains 14 residues. Germline V gene data show CDR1 as DFQATT and CDR2 as SNEGSKA (reference sequence). Trimming removed 4 bases from V and 4 bases from J, with 15 bases in between. The CDR3, as DNA: TGCAGTGCTATAGAATTCGCTATTTCAGATACGCAGTATTTT. Protein sequence: CSAIEFAISDTQYF.

The chain links TRBV11-3 to TRBJ1-2; D gene unclear. V was shortened by 3 bases and J by 2 bases, with 10 bases between the two germline ends. The germline V gene has CDR1 SGHNT and CDR2 YENEEA. The CDR3 totals 14 residues. The CDR3 protein is CASSFRHVNYGYTF. CDR3 DNA: TGTGCCAGCAGCTTCCGTCACGTAAACTATGGCTACACCTTC.

This clonotype appeared a few times. The J gene is TRBJ2-3, the V gene TRBV24-1, with D maybe TRBD1 (6 bases). The CDR3 is 16 amino acids. Between the trimmed V and J ends, which lost 5 bases and 2 bases, there was a span of 16 bases. The germline V gene encodes CDR1 KGHDR and CDR2 SFDVKD. In DNA, the CDR3 is TGTGCCACCAGTGTAACAGGGTCGGGGAACACAGATACGCAGTATTTT. This encodes CATSVTGSGNTDTQYF.

This clonotype occurred a few times. The chain couples TRBV20-1 to TRBJ2-1, with D unclear. V was clipped by 0 bases and J by 7 bases, with 13 bases between them. The germline gives CDR1 DFQATT, CDR2 SNEGSKA (reference sequence). This CDR3 contains 14 residues. The CDR3, as DNA: TGCAGTGCTAGAGACCCCAGTTCCGGGAATGAGCAGTTCTTC. Protein product: CSARDPSSGNEQFF.

This clonotype has at least ten counts. The rearrangement links TRBV6-5 to TRBJ2-1; TRBD2 is a possible D gene (6 bases). V shed 10 bases and J shed 5 bases, with 15 bases lying between them. Per germline, CDR1 MNHEY and CDR2 SVGAGI. The CDR3 is 13 amino acids. CDR3 loop: CATTPRGNNEQFF. CDR3 nucleotide sequence: TGTGCCACCACACCCCGGGGGAACAATGAGCAGTTCTTC.

This clonotype was seen at least ten times. V gene TRBV6-2 or TRBV6-3 combines with J gene TRBJ2-1; 10 bases fit TRBD1. CDR3 length equals 13 residues. The germline CDR1 and CDR2 sequences are MNHEY and SVGEGT. V lost 6 bases to trimming and J lost 7 bases; unmatched junction nucleotides: 3. CDR3 sequence reads: CASRTGGRNEQFF. Here the CDR3 DNA reads TGTGCCAGCAGGACAGGGGGCAGGAATGAGCAGTTCTTC.

This rearrangement joins TRBV5-1 to TRBJ1-1, with TRBD1 identical over 7 bases. Germline values: CDR1 SGHRS, CDR2 YFSETQ. The CDR3 contains 14 residues. The V and J ends lost 0 bases and 6 bases, in that order; junction bases with no gene match: 5. The CDR3 region is CASSLGSGGPEAFF. The DNA of the CDR3 is TGCGCCAGCAGCTTGGGATCAGGGGGACCTGAAGCTTTCTTT.

This sequence joins TRBV20-1 and TRBJ2-5; no firm D call. The J call may be mistaken, given a closer DNA end match to TRBJ2-1. This CDR3 has 11 amino acids. Germline V gives CDR1 DFQATT, CDR2 SNEGSKA (reference sequence). Written as DNA, the CDR3 is TGCAGTGCTAGGTCCGGTAATGAGCAGTTCTTC. Its translation is CSARSGNEQFF.

This clonotype has just a few counts. The chain carries TRBV5-5 and TRBJ2-3; TRBD1 might be the D (5 bases). Trimming left V 1 base short and J 4 bases short, with 13 bases between. The CDR3 runs 15 residues. The germline gives CDR1 SGHKS, CDR2 YYEKEE (reference sequence). CDR3 sequence: CASSLQQEPADTQYF. CDR3 nucleotide sequence: TGTGCCAGCAGCTTGCAACAGGAACCCGCAGATACGCAGTATTTT.

Only a few counts were recorded for this clonotype. The chain couples TRBV11-3 to TRBJ1-4; tentative D call: TRBD1 (5 bases). CDR1 and CDR2 from the germline V gene are SGHNT and YENEEA. The CDR3 consists of 16 residues. The V and J ends lost 1 base and 7 bases respectively, with 16 bases between them. The CDR3 nucleotides read TGTGCCAGCAGCTTAGCGGGGGAGGCGCCCGGTGAAAAACTGTTTTTT. It is translated as CASSLAGEAPGEKLFF.